This T cell receptor beta chain was documented in a study of radiotherapy plus CTLA-4 blockade in lung cancer. Looking at the study overall: Disease control reached 30% to 35%, with objective responses in 15% to 20%.

Study-wide results and caveats: Among blood TCR repertoires after radiotherapy plus ipilimumab, tumor-derived clones expanded. Per reports, early blood T cell clone dynamics, plus interferon-beta, forecast response most strongly.

Sequencing used immunoSEQ multiplex PCR; TCRdb keeps in-frame clones, though not all of them. The sample lists approximately 99,000 clones; 80% to 90% were seen once. CTLA-4 blockade using ipilimumab, together with focal radiation, was received by patients with chemo-refractory metastatic non-small-cell lung cancer. The CDR3 has 13 amino acids. Germline trimming cut 5 bases from V and 8 bases from J; bases unmatched to any gene: 4. Germline CDR1 SGHVS, CDR2 FNYEAQ. As to this clone: Antigen specificity is unknown.

This clonotype originated in a human donor with non-small cell lung cancer that progressed on radiotherapy plus ipilimumab. J is TRBJ2-7 and V is TRBV7-6, with 12 bases aligning to TRBD2. The sequencing here drew on peripheral blood, taken from a patient treated with radiotherapy plus ipilimumab. The CDR3 region has the DNA TGTGCCAGCAGCCAGACTAGCGGGAGACAGCAGTACTTC. This encodes CASSQTSGRQQYF.